This passage covers 25 T cell receptor beta chains from one sample sequenced in a study of shared clonotypes between healthy human individuals. Using immunoSEQ multiplex PCR, the repertoire was profiled, and TCRdb retains in-frame clones only, with some absent. The sample lists some 1 million clones, about 74% occurring once. The sequencing input was memory CD4+ T cells sorted from blood. The subset was: CD45RA-negative fraction. All receptors derive from a man aged 18 to 29 in good health.

The chain couples TRBV29-1 to TRBJ2-7, with D possibly matching TRBD1 (6 bases). CDR3 size: 16 residues. V lost 3 bases and J lost 0, with 18 bases in between. The germline gives CDR1 SQVTM, CDR2 ANQGSEA. The DNA for the CDR3 is TGCAGCGTTGAGGAACCCAGGGGAAGGGGCTCCTACGAGCAGTACTTC. Its translation is CSVEEPRGRGSYEQYF.

CDR3 nucleotide sequence: TGTGCCAGCAGTGGCCTTATTAGGGAGACCCAGTACTTC. This translates into CASSGLIRETQYF. The V gene is TRBV2, the J gene TRBJ2-5; no reliable D call. The CDR3 loop spans 13 amino acids. The germline V gene encodes CDR1 SNHLY and CDR2 FYNNEI. V was cut by 4 bases and J by 5 bases, with 11 bases left in between.

The sample holds a few counts of this clone. At the DNA level, this CDR3 is encoded by other sequences in the same sample as well. The V and J genes are TRBV5-4 and TRBJ2-3, with D perhaps given as TRBD1 or TRBD2 (5 bases each). Between the trimmed V and J ends, which lost 4 bases and 4 bases, there was a span of 13 bases. CDR1 and CDR2 from the germline V gene are SGHNT and YYREEE (reference sequence). This CDR3 comprises 14 residues. The CDR3 DNA follows: TGTGCCAGCAGCCAGCAAGGGGAGTCAGATACGCAGTATTTT. It encodes CASSQQGESDTQYF.

As DNA, the CDR3 is TGTGCCAGCAGTCTCAAGCGTGGGGGAGGATACGAGCAGTACTTC. It codes for CASSLKRGGGYEQYF. The chain combines TRBV27 with TRBJ2-7, with TRBD2 as a possible D gene (6 bases). With 5 bases removed from V and 4 bases from J, the gap between germline ends came to 18 bases. The germline V gene encodes CDR1 MNHEY and CDR2 SMNVEV (reference sequence). CDR3 length equals 15 residues.

This chain joins TRBV18 and TRBJ2-3; D is perhaps TRBD2 (6 bases). The germline V gene has CDR1 KGHSH and CDR2 LQKENI. This CDR3 is built from 15 residues. Trimming left V 2 bases short and J 2 bases short, with 11 bases between. CDR3 residues: CASSPWRGDTDTQYF. The CDR3 DNA is TGTGCCAGCTCACCATGGCGGGGAGACACAGATACGCAGTATTTT.

In DNA form, the CDR3 reads TGTGCCAGCAGCCCAGTAGCGGCGTTGACCCAGTACTTC. It encodes CASSPVAALTQYF. The chain joins TRBV7-9 to TRBJ2-5; maybe TRBD2 (6 bases). Germline V gives CDR1 SEHNR, CDR2 FQNEAQ (reference sequence). With 5 bases removed from V and 7 bases from J, the gap between germline ends came to 14 bases. The CDR3 contains 13 residues.

The chain carries TRBV28 and TRBJ2-2; 8 bases are a match to TRBD1. V shed 9 bases and J 6 bases; nucleotides not matched to a gene: 6. The CDR3 is 13 residues long. From germline, CDR1 is MDHEN and CDR2 SYDVKM. CDR3: CASGRGHAGELFF. The CDR3 DNA is TGTGCCAGTGGCAGGGGGCACGCCGGGGAGCTGTTTTTT.

The chain recombines TRBV18 with TRBJ2-3, with D tentatively TRBD2 (5 bases). Germline values: CDR1 KGHSH, CDR2 LQKENI. This CDR3 is built from 18 residues. Deletions cut 3 bases from V and 0 bases from J, with 19 bases between. DNA for the CDR3: TGTGCCAGCTCACCCCTCGTGATCGAGCGGAGCAGCACAGATACGCAGTATTTT. This codes for CASSPLVIERSSTDTQYF.

This clone was observed a few times. The chain couples TRBV27 to TRBJ2-7; TRBD2 is a possible D gene (6 bases). The V and J ends lost 5 bases and 4 bases respectively, with 27 bases between them. CDR1 and CDR2 from the germline V gene are MNHEY and SMNVEV (reference sequence). CDR3 size: 18 residues. This chain's CDR3 is CASSQKVGQRAPFYEQYF. DNA of the CDR3: TGTGCCAGCAGTCAGAAGGTGGGGCAGCGGGCGCCGTTTTACGAGCAGTACTTC.

This clone was detected a few times. This chain links TRBV9 with TRBJ1-2, with D possibly being TRBD1 (6 bases). Trimming stripped 3 bases from V and 7 bases from J, with 16 bases between. This CDR3 is 14 amino acids long. The germline V gene encodes CDR1 SGDLS and CDR2 YYNGEE. CDR3 coding DNA: TGTGCCAGCAGCGACGACAGGATCCTTGGTGGCTACACCTTC. Protein product: CASSDDRILGGYTF.

The rearrangement links TRBV6-1 to TRBJ2-7; D is possibly TRBD1 or TRBD2 (5 bases each). CDR3 length equals 15 residues. V was shortened by 6 bases and J by 4 bases, with 19 bases between the two germline ends. Germline V gene lookup returns CDR1 MNHNS and CDR2 SASEGT. The CDR3 is CASSPRGGVEYEQYF. The CDR3 coding sequence is TGTGCCAGCAGCCCCCGTGGGGGAGTGGAATACGAGCAGTACTTC.

The rearrangement uses TRBV6-1 and TRBJ1-6; a possible D gene is TRBD1 (6 bases). CDR1 and CDR2 (germline): MNHNS, SASEGT. Trimming removed 9 bases at V and 1 base at J, with 10 bases between. CDR3 length: 14 residues. The CDR3 loop reads CASTGNSYNSPLHF. In DNA form, the CDR3 reads TGTGCCAGTACAGGGAATTCCTATAATTCACCCCTCCACTTT.

The V call is TRBV11-2, the J call TRBJ1-3; D gene uncertain. The CDR3 has 12 amino acids. V was clipped by 4 bases and J by 4 bases, with 5 bases between them. Germline CDR1 reads SGHAT; CDR2 reads FQNNGV. CDR3 in DNA: TGTGCCAGCAGCTCGACAGGAAACACCATATATTTT. Amino acids: CASSSTGNTIYF.

This clone occurred once. The chain is built from TRBV29-1 and TRBJ2-7, with 10 bases aligning to TRBD1. V lost 3 bases and J lost 5; bases outside the gene matches: 4. This CDR3 is built from 13 residues. Germline CDR1 SQVTM, CDR2 ANQGSEA. The CDR3 loop is CSVERTGGDEQYF. The CDR3 DNA follows: TGCAGCGTTGAGCGGACAGGGGGGGACGAGCAGTACTTC.

The chain links TRBV7-9 to TRBJ2-4; D perhaps matches TRBD2 (6 bases). The CDR3 consists of 17 residues. Germline loops: CDR1 SEHNR, CDR2 FQNEAQ (reference sequence). The V end was cut by 5 bases, the J end by 0 bases, with 17 bases between. CDR3 sequence (DNA): TGTGCCAGCAGCGGAGATAGCGGTCGGGGAGCCAAAAACATTCAGTACTTC. Translated, it gives CASSGDSGRGAKNIQYF.

This clone has just a few counts. The chain combines TRBV30 with TRBJ1-6; D ambiguous. V gave up 3 bases and J gave up 14 bases, with 11 bases separating them. The CDR3 is 11 amino acids. Per germline, CDR1 GTSNPN and CDR2 SVGIG (reference sequence). CDR3 region: CAWRDSVSLHF. CDR3 sequence (DNA): TGTGCCTGGAGGGATTCGGTATCCCTCCACTTT.

The gene calls are TRBV4-2 and TRBJ2-3, with a weak D call TRBD2 (6 bases). With 0 bases removed from V and 2 bases from J, the gap between germline ends came to 9 bases. This CDR3 contains 15 residues. Germline assignment: CDR1 LGHNA and CDR2 YNFKEQ. CDR3 sequence: CASSQDAGNTDTQYF. The CDR3 DNA reads TGTGCCAGCAGCCAAGATGCGGGGAACACAGATACGCAGTATTTT.

On this clone itself: The same CDR3 is also encoded by other DNA sequences in this sample. The chain couples TRBV18 to TRBJ2-3, with D hard to call. V was clipped by 2 bases and J by 3 bases, with 3 bases between them. There are 12 residues in the CDR3. Germline CDR1 and CDR2: KGHSH and LQKENI. The CDR3 sequence: CASSPYTDTQYF. CDR3 bases: TGTGCCAGCTCACCATATACAGATACGCAGTATTTT.

At least ten counts were recorded for this clone. The chain couples TRBV11-2 to TRBJ1-2; D is undetermined. V was trimmed by 3 bases and J by 2 bases, leaving 16 bases between them. The CDR3 length is 16 residues. The germline CDR1 and CDR2 sequences are SGHAT and FQNNGV. The CDR3 nucleotides are TGTGCCAGCAGCTTCTCGTTGGGAACCTTAAACTATGGCTACACCTTC. This encodes CASSFSLGTLNYGYTF. Full variable domain (missing parts from reference TRBV11-2 and TRBJ1-2): EAGVAQSPRYKIIEKRQSVAFWCNPISGHATLYWYQQILGQGPKLLIQFQNNGVVDDSQLPKDRFSAERLKGVDSTLKIQPAKLEDSAVYLCASSFSLGTLNYGYTFGSGTRLTVV.

The CDR3 DNA reads as TGTGCCTGGCAATTGGTGCCCACAGCGGGAGGATACAATGAGCAGTTCTTC. It yields the protein CAWQLVPTAGGYNEQFF. V is TRBV30 and J is TRBJ2-1; 9 nucleotides line up with TRBD2. Germline CDR1 and CDR2: GTSNPN and SVGIG (reference sequence). The CDR3 has 17 amino acids. The trim removed 5 bases at V and 4 bases at J, leaving 15 bases unmatched.

The chain carries TRBV6-5 and TRBJ2-5; 7 nucleotides match TRBD2. Germline loops: CDR1 MNHEY, CDR2 SVGAGI. This CDR3 contains 15 residues. J gave up 4 bases and V 7 bases, and 12 bases lay outside the gene matches. DNA of the CDR3: TGTGCCAGCAACCTGGGGAGGGCCAGAGGAGAGACCCAGTACTTC. It encodes CASNLGRARGETQYF.

This clone was recorded a few times. The sample holds other DNA sequences that translate to the same CDR3. The chain has TRBV20-1 and TRBJ1-2, with D uncertain. V was shortened by 5 bases and J by 8 bases, with 9 bases between the two germline ends. This CDR3 is 10 amino acids long. Germline lookup yields CDR1 DFQATT and CDR2 SNEGSKA (reference sequence). The CDR3 loop is CSAPLGGYTF. The CDR3 DNA sequence: TGCAGTGCTCCCCTGGGGGGCTACACCTTC.

The chain has TRBV4-2 and TRBJ2-5; either TRBD1 or TRBD2 may supply D (6 bases each). Trimming took off 1 base at V and 5 bases at J, with 14 bases between the two ends. This CDR3 is built from 15 residues. CDR1 LGHNA and CDR2 YNFKEQ come from the germline V gene. The CDR3 bases are TGTGCCAGCAGCCAAGTCTCCGGGGGCGGTGAGACCCAGTACTTC. This sequence encodes CASSQVSGGGETQYF.

The rearrangement uses TRBV5-8 and TRBJ1-3; 9 bases match TRBD1. V trimming: 4 bases; J trimming: 0 bases; junction bases outside the gene matches: 5. Per germline, CDR1 SGHTS and CDR2 YDEGEE. This CDR3 is 16 amino acids long. CDR3 DNA: TGTGCCAGCAGCACCGGGACAGGGAGCTCTGGAAACACCATATATTTT. This sequence encodes CASSTGTGSSGNTIYF.

V and J are TRBV11-3 and TRBJ1-1, with D uncertain. V was trimmed by 5 bases and J by 2 bases, leaving 9 bases between them. CDR3 length equals 13 residues. CDR1 is SGHNT, CDR2 YENEEA, per germline. Written as DNA, the CDR3 is TGTGCCAGCAGCGCTACAACCAACACTGAAGCTTTCTTT. Translation gives CASSATTNTEAFF.